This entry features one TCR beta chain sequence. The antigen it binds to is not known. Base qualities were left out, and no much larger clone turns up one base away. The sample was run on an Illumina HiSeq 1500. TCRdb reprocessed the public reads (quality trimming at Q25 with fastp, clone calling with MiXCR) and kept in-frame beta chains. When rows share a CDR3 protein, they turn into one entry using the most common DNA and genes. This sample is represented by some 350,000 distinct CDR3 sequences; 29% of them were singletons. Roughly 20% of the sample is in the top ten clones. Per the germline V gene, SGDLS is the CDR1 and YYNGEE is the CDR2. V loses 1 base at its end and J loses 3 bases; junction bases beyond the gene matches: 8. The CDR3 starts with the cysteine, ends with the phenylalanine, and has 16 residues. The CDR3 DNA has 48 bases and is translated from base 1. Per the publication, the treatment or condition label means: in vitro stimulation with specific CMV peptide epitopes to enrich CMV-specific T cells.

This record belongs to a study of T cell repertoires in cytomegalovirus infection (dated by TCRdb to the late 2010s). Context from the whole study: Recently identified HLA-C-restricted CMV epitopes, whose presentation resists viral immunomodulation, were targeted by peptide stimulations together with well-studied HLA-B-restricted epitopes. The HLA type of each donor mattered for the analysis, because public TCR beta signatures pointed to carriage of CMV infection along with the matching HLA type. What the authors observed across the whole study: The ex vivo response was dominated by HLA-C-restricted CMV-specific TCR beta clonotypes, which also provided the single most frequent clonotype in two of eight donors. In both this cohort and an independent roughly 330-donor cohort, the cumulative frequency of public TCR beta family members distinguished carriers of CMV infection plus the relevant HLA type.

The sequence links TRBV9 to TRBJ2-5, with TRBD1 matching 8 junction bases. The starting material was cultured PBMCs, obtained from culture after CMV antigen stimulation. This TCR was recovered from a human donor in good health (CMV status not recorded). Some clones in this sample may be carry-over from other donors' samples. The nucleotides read TGTGCCAGCAGCGTACAGGGGGCCCCGTGGGAAGAGACCCAGTACTTC. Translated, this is CASSVQGAPWEETQYF. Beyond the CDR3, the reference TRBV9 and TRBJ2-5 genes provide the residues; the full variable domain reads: DSGVTQTPKHLITATGQRVTLRCSPRSGDLSVYWYQQSLDQGLQFLIQYYNGEERAKGNILERFSAQQFPDLHSELNLSSLELGDSALYFCASSVQGAPWEETQYFGPGTRLLVL.